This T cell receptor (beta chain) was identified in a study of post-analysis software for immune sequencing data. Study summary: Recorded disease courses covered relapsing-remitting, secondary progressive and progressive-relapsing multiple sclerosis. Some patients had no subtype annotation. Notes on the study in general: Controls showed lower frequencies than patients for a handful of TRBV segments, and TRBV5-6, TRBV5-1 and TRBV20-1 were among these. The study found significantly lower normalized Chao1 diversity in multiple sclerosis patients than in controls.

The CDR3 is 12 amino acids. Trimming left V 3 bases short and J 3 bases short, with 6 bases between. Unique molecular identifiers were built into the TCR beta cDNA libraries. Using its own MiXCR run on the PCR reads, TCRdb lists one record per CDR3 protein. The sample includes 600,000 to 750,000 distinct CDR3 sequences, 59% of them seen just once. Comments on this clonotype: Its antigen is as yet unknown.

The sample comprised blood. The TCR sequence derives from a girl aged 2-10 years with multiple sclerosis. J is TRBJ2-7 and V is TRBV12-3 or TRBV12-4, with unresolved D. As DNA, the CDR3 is TGTGCCAGCAGTTTCCTATACTACGAGCAGTACTTC. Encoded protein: CASSFLYYEQYF.